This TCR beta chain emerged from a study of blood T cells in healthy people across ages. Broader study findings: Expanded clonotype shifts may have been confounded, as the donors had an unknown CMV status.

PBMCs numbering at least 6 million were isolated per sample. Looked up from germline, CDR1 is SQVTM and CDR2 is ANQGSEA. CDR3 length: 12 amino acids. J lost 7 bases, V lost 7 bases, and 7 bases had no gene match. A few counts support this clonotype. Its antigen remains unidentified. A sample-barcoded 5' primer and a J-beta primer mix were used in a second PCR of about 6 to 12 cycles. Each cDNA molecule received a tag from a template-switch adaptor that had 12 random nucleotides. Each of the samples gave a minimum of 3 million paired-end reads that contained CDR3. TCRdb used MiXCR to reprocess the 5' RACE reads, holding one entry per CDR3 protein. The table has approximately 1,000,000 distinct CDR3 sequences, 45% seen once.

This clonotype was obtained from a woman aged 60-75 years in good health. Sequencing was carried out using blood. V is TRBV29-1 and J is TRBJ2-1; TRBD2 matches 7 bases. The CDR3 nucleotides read TGCAGCGGCGGAAGGGAGGGAAATGAGCAGTTCTTC. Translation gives CSGGREGNEQFF.